This entry lists 27 T cell receptor beta chains sequenced from one sample in a study of monozygotic twins with inflammatory bowel disease. From its re-call of the 5' RACE reads, TCRdb lists each CDR3 protein once, without DNA. This table lists approximately 390,000 distinct CDR3 sequences. Sequencing was done on a sample of blood. All receptors come from a human donor with ulcerative colitis or Crohn's disease, or a healthy co-twin of an affected twin (not recorded which).

The chain combines TRBV3-1 with TRBJ2-7; TCRdb's D gene call, TRBD2, goes unchecked for lack of DNA. This CDR3 contains 15 residues. CDR1 and CDR2 (germline): LGHDT, YNNKEL (reference sequence). CDR3 amino acids: CASSQDGLLNYEQYF.

The chain is built from TRBV10-3 and TRBJ2-1; TCRdb selects TRBD2, and the lack of DNA leaves this call unchecked. The germline V gene has CDR1 ENHRY and CDR2 SYGVKD. The CDR3 contains 16 residues. This CDR3 reads CAISESAAGSYNEQFF.

The chain links TRBV29-1 to TRBJ2-4; lacking DNA, the TRBD1 call made by TCRdb goes unchecked. The CDR3 sequence is 13 residues long. Germline V lookup: CDR1 SQVTM, CDR2 ANQGSEA. CDR3 loop: CSVEDAGSYIQYF. The whole variable domain, remainder taken from reference TRBV29-1 and TRBJ2-4, is SAVISQKPSRDICQRGTSLTIQCQVDSQVTMMFWYRQQPGQSLTLIATANQGSEATYESGFVIDKFPISRPNLTFSTLTVSNMSPEDSSIYLCSVEDAGSYIQYFGAGTRLSVL.

The CDR3 sequence: CASSSSGGGHGRSTDTQYF. This sequence joins TRBV6-1 and TRBJ2-3; the D call of TRBD1 rests on TCRdb alone, since no DNA is present to check it. The CDR3 is 19 residues long. Germline V CDR1 and CDR2: MNHNS, SASEGT.

The V gene is TRBV11-2, the J gene TRBJ2-1; as DNA is missing, the TRBD1 call by TCRdb cannot be tested. Germline lookup yields CDR1 SGHAT and CDR2 FQNNGV. The CDR3 loop spans 18 amino acids. CDR3: CASSPKLGSIGGRNEQFF.

The genes are TRBV20-1 and TRBJ1-1. Germline assignment: CDR1 DFQATT and CDR2 SNEGSKA (reference sequence). CDR3 size: 13 residues. The CDR3 is CSARERLSTEAFF.

The chain has TRBV10-3 and TRBJ1-2. The length of the CDR3 is 13 residues. Germline loops: CDR1 ENHRY, CDR2 SYGVKD. The CDR3 protein is CAISESYNYGYTF.

The chain has TRBV5-1 and TRBJ2-5; TCRdb designates TRBD1, a call that cannot be tested without DNA. Per germline, CDR1 SGHRS and CDR2 YFSETQ. This CDR3 comprises 13 residues. The CDR3 sequence: CASSKTGEETQYF.

The chain joins TRBV12-3 or TRBV12-4 to TRBJ1-2; TCRdb calls TRBD1, which cannot be checked without DNA. The CDR3 runs 14 residues. The CDR3 reads CASSRDGRNYGYTF.

The chain couples TRBV11-3 to TRBJ2-2; TCRdb's D call of TRBD1 is untestable without DNA. Germline loops: CDR1 SGHNT, CDR2 YENEEA. The CDR3 consists of 16 residues. CDR3 region: CASSQRTGAHTGELFF.

CDR3 amino acids: CASSIGQGTPYSNQPQHF. This rearrangement joins TRBV19 to TRBJ1-5; the TRBD1 assignment by TCRdb is unverifiable without DNA. Germline CDR1 and CDR2: LNHDA and SQIVND (reference sequence). This CDR3 is 18 amino acids long.

The chain uses TRBV7-9 and TRBJ1-6. This CDR3 contains 17 residues. Germline loops: CDR1 SEHNR, CDR2 FQNEAQ (reference sequence). Here the CDR3 reads CASSLEDQYSYNSPLHF.

The chain combines TRBV12-3 or TRBV12-4 with TRBJ2-5; TCRdb's D call of TRBD1 is untestable without DNA. The CDR3 contains 13 residues. The CDR3 reads CASGHPGAGTQYF.

The gene calls are TRBV6-1 and TRBJ2-1; the TCRdb D gene call, TRBD2, has no DNA to confirm it. Germline-derived CDR1 and CDR2 are MNHNS and SASEGT. The CDR3 has 16 residues. CDR3 region: CASSTTSGGGYNEQFF.

This chain links TRBV5-1 with TRBJ2-5; without DNA, the TCRdb call of TRBD1 cannot be checked. The CDR3 extends over 15 amino acids. CDR1 is SGHRS and CDR2 is YFSETQ in the germline V gene. The CDR3 sequence: CASSAAGTNQETQYF.

The rearrangement links TRBV18 to TRBJ2-3; TCRdb names TRBD2, which stays unverified in the absence of DNA. From germline, CDR1 is KGHSH and CDR2 LQKENI. The CDR3 totals 17 residues. The CDR3 sequence is CASSPTRSGGGADTQYF.

The chain couples TRBV28 to TRBJ2-1; TCRdb returns TRBD2, unconfirmable since there is no DNA. This CDR3 region has 16 residues. The germline V gene encodes CDR1 MDHEN and CDR2 SYDVKM. CDR3 protein: CASSFSGRKRYNEQFF.

The V and J genes are TRBV27 and TRBJ2-5; the D call from TCRdb, TRBD2, cannot be confirmed without DNA. The germline gives CDR1 MNHEY, CDR2 SMNVEV (reference sequence). CDR3 size: 15 residues. The CDR3 protein is CASGSGWGHLGTQYF.

The chain has TRBV7-7 and TRBJ2-2; the D call from TCRdb, TRBD1, cannot be confirmed without DNA. This CDR3 is 14 amino acids long. Germline lookup yields CDR1 SSHAT and CDR2 FNYEAQ (reference sequence). The CDR3 reads CASSRGQNTGELFF.

The J gene is TRBJ2-7, the V gene TRBV20-1; TCRdb selects TRBD1, and the lack of DNA leaves this call unchecked. The CDR3 extends over 14 amino acids. Germline V gene data show CDR1 as DFQATT and CDR2 as SNEGSKA (reference sequence). CDR3 region: CSASSYRVNYEQYF.

This chain joins TRBV5-5 and TRBJ2-1; absent DNA, TCRdb's TRBD1 call cannot be checked. The CDR3 spans 16 residues. Germline V CDR1 and CDR2: SGHKS, YYEKEE (reference sequence). This CDR3 reads CASSLGDPGSYNEQFF.

The rearrangement links TRBV5-4 to TRBJ1-4. This CDR3 spans 14 amino acids. Germline V CDR1 and CDR2: SGHNT, YYREEE (reference sequence). The CDR3 sequence is CASSQVGTNEKLFF. Based on the CDR3 plus reference TRBV5-4 and TRBJ1-4, the full variable domain is ETGVTQSPTHLIKTRGQQVTLRCSSQSGHNTVSWYQQALGQGPQFIFQYYREEENGRGNFPPRFSGLQFPNYSSELNVNALELDDSALYLCASSQVGTNEKLFFGSGTQLSVL.

V gene TRBV20-1 combines with J gene TRBJ2-3. The germline CDR1 and CDR2 sequences are DFQATT and SNEGSKA (reference sequence). The CDR3 covers 15 residues. This CDR3 reads CSARDPKRTTDTQYF.

This chain connects TRBV10-3 to TRBJ2-1; TCRdb's D call, TRBD1, is unchecked because there is no DNA. CDR1 is ENHRY, CDR2 SYGVKD, per germline. CDR3 length: 14 residues. Here the CDR3 reads CAISEGLPGPEQFF.

The chain links TRBV6-1 to TRBJ1-2; TCRdb lists TRBD1, though no DNA is available to test this call. This CDR3 is 17 amino acids long. The germline CDR1 and CDR2 sequences are MNHNS and SASEGT. This CDR3 is CASSPTGLFRANYGYTF.

V usage is TRBV13 and J usage is TRBJ2-7; the D call from TCRdb, TRBD1, cannot be confirmed without DNA. This CDR3 contains 15 residues. Germline CDR1 and CDR2: PRHDT and FYEKMQ (reference sequence). CDR3 residues: CASSPSGQGSYEQYF. Using reference TRBV13 and TRBJ2-7 for the parts outside the CDR3, the full variable domain is AAGVIQSPRHLIKEKRETATLKCYPIPRHDTVYWYQQGPGQDPQFLISFYEKMQSDKGSIPDRFSAQQFSDYHSELNMSSLELGDSALYFCASSPSGQGSYEQYFGPGTRLTVT.

J is TRBJ1-2 and V is TRBV19; without DNA, the TCRdb call of TRBD1 cannot be checked. Germline CDR1 is LNHDA and CDR2 is SQIVND (reference sequence). The CDR3 runs to 14 residues. The CDR3 spells CASRDRGRADVYTF.